This T cell receptor (beta chain) came from a study of cytomegalovirus exposure and HLA in healthy donors. Study-level findings and limits: In a later analysis, several top co-occurrence clusters appeared linked to parvovirus B19, influenza, CMV and Epstein-Barr virus. In a later analysis, across HLA loci, associated TCR counts were highest for DRB1, lowest for HLA-C. Associated with cytomegalovirus, according to the listing, were around 160 TCR beta chains.

PCR was performed using 60 Vbeta and 13 Jbeta primers. Generated by immunoSEQ multiplex PCR, the TCRdb table keeps only in-frame clones and is missing some. Among 150,000 to 200,000 clones, about 80% were seen once, and the ten largest hold roughly 2%. About this clone itself: Its cognate antigen is unknown.

Germline V gene lookup returns CDR1 MNHEY and CDR2 SMNVEV (reference sequence). The germline V and J ends were trimmed by 4 bases and 0 bases, with 4 bases remaining between them. The CDR3 extends over 13 amino acids. The TCR originated in a woman aged 18-29 years in good health and CMV-seropositive. The sample comprised PBMCs. This chain connects TRBV27 to TRBJ1-3; D uncertain. The CDR3 region is CASSSNSGNTIYF. As DNA, the CDR3 is TGTGCCAGCAGTTCCAACTCTGGAAACACCATATATTTT.